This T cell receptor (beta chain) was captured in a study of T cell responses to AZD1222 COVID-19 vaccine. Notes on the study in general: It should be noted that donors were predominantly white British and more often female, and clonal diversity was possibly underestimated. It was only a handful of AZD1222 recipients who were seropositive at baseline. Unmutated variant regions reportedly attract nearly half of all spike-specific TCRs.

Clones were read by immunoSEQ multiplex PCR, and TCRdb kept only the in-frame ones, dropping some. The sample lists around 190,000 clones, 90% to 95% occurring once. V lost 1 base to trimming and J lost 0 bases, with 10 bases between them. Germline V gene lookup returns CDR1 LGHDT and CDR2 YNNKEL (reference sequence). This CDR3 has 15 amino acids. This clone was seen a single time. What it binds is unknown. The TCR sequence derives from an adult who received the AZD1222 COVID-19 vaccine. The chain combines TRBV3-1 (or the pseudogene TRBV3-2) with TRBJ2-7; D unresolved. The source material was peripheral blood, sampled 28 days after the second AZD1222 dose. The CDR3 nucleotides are TGTGCCAGCAGCCAAGTCGCGGACGTCTCCTACGAGCAGTACTTC. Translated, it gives CASSQVADVSYEQYF.